This T cell receptor (beta chain) is from a study of Ad26.COV2.S vaccination and SARS-CoV-2 variants. The CDR3 has 14 residues. CDR1 MNHEY and CDR2 SMNVEV come from the germline V gene (reference sequence). V gave up 5 bases and J gave up 1 base; unmatched junction bases: 3. Libraries were prepared by immunoSEQ multiplex PCR; TCRdb keeps only in-frame clonotypes and omits some of them. The sample includes approximately 410,000 clones, about 92% of them seen just once. Stated treatment: about 20 received Ad26.COV2.S at low or high dose, single or two shots; five or six received placebo; per-sample allocation not given. Collection of the samples took place on day 63 after the first injection of vaccine or placebo.

The receptor was derived from a person between 18 and 65 years old who received the Ad26.COV2.S COVID-19 vaccine or a placebo. Specimen: peripheral blood, collected in a trial of Ad26.COV2.S vaccine versus placebo. V and J are TRBV27 and TRBJ2-7; TRBD1 matches 9 bases. The DNA for the CDR3 is TGTGCCAGCAGTAACGGACAGGGGTCCTACGAGCAGTACTTC. Amino acids: CASSNGQGSYEQYF.